This T cell receptor beta chain was captured in a study of blood T cell repertoires in COVID-19. Study at large: From T cells, B-cell-depleted T cells, or PBMCs came the material, which was cDNA or gDNA.

Original processing notes: Amplifying reference gene primers gave estimates of nucleated cell counts. The table came from immunoSEQ multiplex PCR; TCRdb's copy has only in-frame clones and leaves some out. The V and J calls and the clone size are those of that table, but D and trimming were determined from the DNA. The sample lists roughly 190,000 clones; roughly nine tenths were seen once. Trimming took off 3 bases at V and 6 bases at J, with 28 bases between the two ends. The CDR3 totals 19 residues. The germline CDR1 and CDR2 sequences are MDHEN and SYDVKM. Living in 24 US areas, the participants were between about 18 and 90 years of age.

The rearrangement joins TRBV28 to TRBJ2-3; tentative D call: TRBD2 (5 bases). The receptor was isolated from a woman between 40 and 55 years old in a cohort exposed to, infected with or recovered from COVID-19 (not recorded which). Material for sequencing was PBMCs or T cells enriched from blood (not recorded which). CDR3 bases: TGTGCCAGCAGTTTCTATTCTTCGCGGGTCTCTGTCAAAAGTGATACGCAGTATTTT. It translates to CASSFYSSRVSVKSDTQYF.